What follows are 9 T cell receptor beta chains derived from one specimen sequenced in a study of blood T cell repertoires in COVID-19 (dated by TCRdb to 2018 to 2020). The method behind the library was the immunoSEQ multiplex PCR assay. In TCRdb, the immuneACCESS table is reduced to in-frame sequences with V and J assigned. These tables do not hold every clone; where another copy was compared, an unresolved V gene accounts for under half, and the others remain unexplained. The sample table records approximately 190,000 clones; around nine tenths of these occur just once. In total, the top ten clones hold approximately 0.5% of the sample. Sequencing was performed on peripheral blood. Source of these receptors: a man aged 45 to 65 with acute or convalescent COVID-19.

CDR3 sequence (DNA): TGCGCCAGCAGTGGACAGATGAACACTGAAGCTTTCTTT. Residues: CASSGQMNTEAFF. The V and J genes are TRBV10-2 and TRBJ1-1; D might be TRBD1 (5 bases). The V gene lost 4 bases and the J gene lost 0 bases, with 6 bases spanning the gap. CDR3 length: 13 amino acids. Germline V CDR1 and CDR2: WSHSY, SAAADI.

In its sample, this clone was seen once. This rearrangement joins TRBV6-6 to TRBJ2-5; 7 bases fit TRBD1. Germline CDR1 is MNHNY and CDR2 is SVGAGI (reference sequence). J lost 9 bases, V lost 6 bases, and 13 bases had no gene match. The CDR3 totals 14 residues. The CDR3 nucleotides are TGTGCCAGCAGCACAACAGGGGACGGCCAGGCCCAGTACTTC. Translation: CASSTTGDGQAQYF.

The V and J genes are TRBV28 and TRBJ1-2; 7 bases align to TRBD1. Per the germline V gene, CDR1 is MDHEN and CDR2 is SYDVKM. The V gene end was trimmed by 8 bases and the J gene end by 7 bases; junction bases not matched to a gene: 13. This CDR3 comprises 14 residues. CDR3 bases: TGTGCCAGCGTCAAAATACCCAACAGGGGTGGCTACACCTTC. Protein sequence: CASVKIPNRGGYTF.

The CDR3 sequence: CASSFTAGENTEAFF. The CDR3 bases are TGTGCCAGCAGCTTCACGGCAGGGGAGAACACTGAAGCTTTCTTT. The chain has TRBV11-2 and TRBJ1-1; weak D call: TRBD1 (6 bases). The germline V and J ends were trimmed by 3 bases and 1 base, with 12 bases remaining between them. Germline CDR1 is SGHAT and CDR2 is FQNNGV. The CDR3 is made up of 15 amino acids. Full variable domain (rest looked up from reference TRBV11-2 and TRBJ1-1): EAGVAQSPRYKIIEKRQSVAFWCNPISGHATLYWYQQILGQGPKLLIQFQNNGVVDDSQLPKDRFSAERLKGVDSTLKIQPAKLEDSAVYLCASSFTAGENTEAFFGQGTRLTVV.

The chain carries TRBV4-1 and TRBJ1-4, with D possibly matching TRBD1 (5 bases). The CDR3 spans 17 residues. Germline V CDR1 and CDR2: MGHRA, YSYEKL. The V and J ends lost 4 bases and 0 bases respectively, with 15 bases between them. The CDR3 bases are TGCGCCAGCAGCCGGATAGGGGTACCGACAACTAATGAAAAACTGTTTTTT. Residues: CASSRIGVPTTNEKLFF.

The chain carries TRBV30 and TRBJ2-7; D may be TRBD2 (6 bases). CDR1 is GTSNPN and CDR2 is SVGIG in the germline V gene (reference sequence). The V end was cut by 2 bases, the J end by 4 bases, with 12 bases between. CDR3 size: 13 residues. CDR3 in amino acids: CAWSLGGGYEQYV. CDR3 nucleotides: TGTGCCTGGAGTTTGGGGGGAGGTTACGAGCAGTACGTC.

The rearrangement uses TRBV7-8 and TRBJ2-1, with D perhaps TRBD2 (6 bases). This CDR3 has 15 residues. V gave up 1 base and J gave up 4 bases, with 11 bases separating them. Germline CDR1 and CDR2: SGHVS and FQNEAQ. The CDR3 sequence is CASSLDGSQYNEQFF. The CDR3 nucleotides are TGTGCCAGCAGCTTAGACGGGAGCCAGTACAATGAGCAGTTCTTC.

V is TRBV7-2 and J is TRBJ2-5, with D possibly TRBD2 on 6 matching bases. This CDR3 spans 13 amino acids. The V end lost 2 bases, the J end lost 4 bases, and 8 bases lay between the germline ends. Germline CDR1 is SGHTA and CDR2 is FQGNSA. The CDR3 region is CASSLSGGETQYF. As DNA, the CDR3 is TGTGCCAGCAGCTTATCCGGGGGAGAGACCCAGTACTTC.

The J gene is TRBJ1-1, the V gene TRBV2; possible D gene TRBD1, 5 bases. CDR3 size: 17 residues. Trimming removed 6 bases at V and 2 bases at J, with 22 bases between. Germline-derived CDR1 and CDR2 are SNHLY and FYNNEI. The CDR3 nucleotides are TGTGCCAGCAGCCCCACCCTTGGGGCAGCCAGTAACACTGAAGCTTTCTTT. Its protein product is CASSPTLGAASNTEAFF.